The rows below give T cell receptor beta chains drawn from one sample of a study of shared clonotypes between healthy human individuals. Only in-frame clones appear in the TCRdb table, and some are missing; sequencing was by immunoSEQ multiplex PCR. The sample has 450,000 to 700,000 clones; around 95% are singletons. Source material: naive CD8+ T cells sorted from blood. Receptors were obtained from a woman under 40 in good health. CDR3s include the opening cysteine and the closing phenylalanine or tryptophan. D genes are given only for firm matches. Some rows have no size entry. The others give once, few or many, or a class for an expanded clone.

- TRBJ2-7 TRBV28 - TGTGCCAGCAGCTATATGACCGGGAGTCCCAACGAGCAGTACTTC CASSYMTGSPNEQYF
- TRBJ2-7 TRBV7-9 - TGTGCCAGCAGCAACCAGGGGGGCTCCTACGAGCAGTACTTC CASSNQGGSYEQYF
- TRBJ2-7 TRBV2 TRBD1 TGTGCCAGCAGTGGCCCGGGACAGGGGATACACGAGCAGTACTTC CASSGPGQGIHEQYF
once TRBJ1-5 TRBV27 - TGTGCCAGCAGCCATGGGGCAGGCCAGGGTCCCGGGAGACAGCCCCAGCATTTT CASSHGAGQGPGRQPQHF
- TRBJ2-5 TRBV7-6 - TGTGCCAGCAGCTTACGGAGACAAGAGACCCAGTACTTC CASSLRRQETQYF
- TRBJ1-5 TRBV19 - TGTGCCAGTAGTATGGGGGGCAGTCAGCCCCAGCATTTT CASSMGGSQPQHF
- TRBJ1-5 TRBV28 - TGTGCCAGCAGCAATGACCCTATTACAAGAGGGTGGAATCAGCCCCAGCATTTT CASSNDPITRGWNQPQHF
- TRBJ2-7 TRBV4-1 TRBD2 TGCGCCAGCAGCCAAGAGTGGGTGGGACTAGATACCGACGAGCAGTACTTC CASSQEWVGLDTDEQYF
- TRBJ2-7 TRBV6-5 TRBD2 TGTGCCAGCAGTTATAGTGCTAGCGGGTATACCTACGAGCAGTACTTC CASSYSASGYTYEQYF
once TRBJ1-4 TRBV5-4 - TGTGCCAGCAGCTTCTTTGGGCAGGGGAATGAAAAACTGTTTTTT CASSFFGQGNEKLFF
- TRBJ2-1 TRBV7-6 TRBD2 TGTGCCAGCAGCTGGACTAGCGGAAATTACAATGAGCAGTTCTTC CASSWTSGNYNEQFF
- TRBJ2-7 TRBV10-3 - TGTGCCATCAGTGAGAATGGGGCGGGAGAGCAGTACTTC CAISENGAGEQYF
- TRBJ2-7 TRBV27 - TGTGCCAGCAGTAAAACAAAGATTGACAGGCCCTTCGAGCAGTACTTC CASSKTKIDRPFEQYF
- TRBJ1-5 TRBV28 - TGTGCCAGCACTCTGGAAGGGGTAGGCAATCAGCCCCAGCATTTT CASTLEGVGNQPQHF
- TRBJ2-3 TRBV29-1 - TGCAGCGTGACACAGATCACAGATACGCAGTATTTT CSVTQITDTQYF